This T cell receptor (beta chain) was captured in a study of neurological immune-mediated disorders. A 10-nucleotide random UMI tagged transcripts in template-switch 5'RACE cDNA synthesis. TCRdb reprocessed the 5' RACE reads with MiXCR, giving one entry per CDR3 protein. Among about 10,000 distinct CDR3 sequences listed, 20% to 25% were seen once. This clonotype was seen at least ten times. No antigen is known for it. Broader study findings: HTLV-1-associated myelopathy had the most TCR clonal expansion, and multiple sclerosis had the least, less than healthy controls.

Germline lookup yields CDR1 SGHRS and CDR2 YFSETQ. The V gene lost 0 bases and the J gene lost 8 bases, with 23 bases spanning the gap. The CDR3 has 17 residues. The rearrangement uses TRBV5-1 and TRBJ1-2; the D gene is possibly TRBD1 (5 bases). This sequence originates from a woman between 35 and 50 years old with multiple sclerosis. Sequences were obtained from CD8+ T cells from blood. The chain's CDR3 is CASSLVYGDPAELGYTF. DNA for the CDR3: TGCGCCAGCAGCTTGGTTTACGGGGACCCCGCCGAACTGGGCTACACCTTC.